This TCR beta chain was documented in a study of blood T cell repertoires in COVID-19. Overall study context: PBMCs, B-cell-depleted T cells, or T cells were the source of the cDNA or gDNA that made up the material.

As originally analysed: By means of reference gene primer amplification, nucleated cell counts were estimated. Method: immunoSEQ multiplex PCR; TCRdb's copy keeps in-frame clones and lacks some. V and J calls and clone size are given by that table; D and trimming were obtained from the DNA. Here the sample spans fewer than 250,000 clones, 80% to 90% being singletons. From germline, CDR1 is MNHEY and CDR2 SVGAGI. The CDR3 consists of 15 residues. V was trimmed by 2 bases and J by 7 bases, leaving 18 bases between them. This sequence was found in a man aged 40-49 years with acute or convalescent COVID-19. Sequenced input: peripheral blood. The chain has TRBV6-5 and TRBJ2-7; tentative D call: TRBD2 (7 bases). The CDR3 coding sequence is TGTGCCAGCAGTTACGAGGCGGAGGGGGGAGGGGAGCAGTACTTC. Its translation: CASSYEAEGGGEQYF.